The 25 T cell receptor beta chains below all came from one sample that was sequenced in a study of CD8+CD57+ T cells in acquired aplastic anemia. TCR beta VDJ and CDR3 profiling used genomic DNA as template. From the reads, TCRdb called clonotypes with MiXCR, one entry per CDR3 protein. Of hundreds of thousands of distinct CDR3 sequences in the sample, around 43% were seen once. Patients included in sequencing had previously demonstrated CD8+CD57+ cell expansion by flow cytometry. Sequences were obtained from sorted CD4+, CD8+, or CD8+CD57+ T cells (not recorded which) from PBMCs. The receptor set was obtained from a human donor with aplastic anemia.

This chain connects TRBV2 to TRBJ1-2, with D maybe TRBD1 (6 bases). Per germline, CDR1 SNHLY and CDR2 FYNNEI. The CDR3 covers 17 residues. The V gene lost 2 bases and the J gene lost 5 bases, with 21 bases spanning the gap. DNA for the CDR3: TGTGCCAGCAGTGAACTGTCTGGGGGGCGAAGGCTATATGGCTACACCTTC. The encoded protein is CASSELSGGRRLYGYTF.

This clonotype was recorded at least ten times. The chain carries TRBV4-2 and TRBJ1-1, with TRBD1 matching 7 bases. The length of the CDR3 is 14 residues. CDR1 LGHNA and CDR2 YNFKEQ come from the germline V gene. Germline trimming cut 6 bases from V and 2 bases from J; bases unmatched to any gene: 6. This CDR3 reads CASRGQMDNTEAFF. In nucleotides, the CDR3 is TGTGCCAGCAGGGGACAGATGGATAACACTGAAGCTTTCTTT.

This clonotype was counted ten times or more. The rearrangement joins TRBV7-9 to TRBJ1-1; 9 nucleotides agree with TRBD1. Germline-derived CDR1 and CDR2 are SEHNR and FQNEAQ (reference sequence). Trimming removed 5 bases from V and 4 bases from J; junction bases left unmatched: 11. The CDR3 runs 16 residues. The CDR3, as DNA: TGTGCCAGCAGCAACCGGGACAGGGTGTGGGTCACTGAAGCTTTCTTT. It specifies CASSNRDRVWVTEAFF.

This chain connects TRBV24-1 to TRBJ2-5, with 7 bases that match TRBD2. Germline V gene data show CDR1 as KGHDR and CDR2 as SFDVKD. With V trimmed by 5 bases and J by 5 bases, 10 bases remained unmatched. This CDR3 comprises 15 residues. This CDR3 reads CATSGMGGSQETQYF. In DNA form, the CDR3 reads TGTGCCACCAGTGGGATGGGCGGGAGTCAGGAGACCCAGTACTTC.

The genes are TRBV27 and TRBJ2-5; no clear D. Germline V lookup: CDR1 MNHEY, CDR2 SMNVEV (reference sequence). The CDR3 length is 14 residues. Trimming removed 8 bases from V and 0 bases from J, with 13 bases in between. The CDR3: CASGISTNQETQYF. CDR3 nucleotide sequence: TGTGCCAGCGGGATTTCGACAAACCAAGAGACCCAGTACTTC.

V is TRBV10-3 and J is TRBJ2-3; TRBD2 is a possible D gene (5 bases). Trimming took off 10 bases at V and 1 base at J, with 15 bases between the two ends. The length of the CDR3 is 14 residues. Germline-derived CDR1 and CDR2 are ENHRY and SYGVKD. As DNA, the CDR3 is TGTGCCACCGAAGCGAGCGGCGGCACAGATACGCAGTATTTT. It translates to CATEASGGTDTQYF.

The chain links TRBV7-2 to TRBJ1-2; D is perhaps TRBD1 (6 bases). CDR3 length: 15 residues. V lost 7 bases, J lost 2 bases, and 17 bases lay in between. CDR1 SGHTA and CDR2 FQGNSA come from the germline V gene. The CDR3 loop reads CASTPRRGGNYGYTF. CDR3 coding DNA: TGTGCCAGCACTCCCAGGAGGGGGGGCAACTATGGCTACACCTTC.

V and J are TRBV19 and TRBJ2-7; 7 bases match TRBD1. The V and J ends lost 4 bases and 4 bases, in that order; junction bases with no gene match: 13. Germline V CDR1 and CDR2: LNHDA, SQIVND (reference sequence). This CDR3 has 16 amino acids. Written as DNA, the CDR3 is TGTGCCAGTAGTAGCAATCCGGGACAGCCTTATTACGAGCAGTACTTC. As protein: CASSSNPGQPYYEQYF.

The rearrangement links TRBV15 to TRBJ1-1; no clear D gene. CDR1 LNHNV and CDR2 YYDKDF come from the germline V gene (reference sequence). The ends were cut back, 1 base at V and 4 bases at J, with 4 bases in the middle. The CDR3 runs 12 residues. This CDR3 is CATSRVATEAFF. In DNA, the CDR3 is TGTGCCACCAGCAGAGTCGCCACTGAAGCTTTCTTT.

CDR3 sequence (DNA): TGCAGTGCCCCGTCGCAGGGGCGGCAAGAGACCCAGTACTTC. Translation: CSAPSQGRQETQYF. The chain joins TRBV20-1 to TRBJ2-5; a possible D gene is TRBD1 (6 bases). With 6 bases removed from V and 2 bases from J, the gap between germline ends came to 16 bases. In germline, CDR1 is DFQATT, CDR2 SNEGSKA (reference sequence). The CDR3 totals 14 residues.

The chain has TRBV12-3 or TRBV12-4 and TRBJ1-2, with D perhaps matching TRBD1 (5 bases). The CDR3 runs to 14 residues. V was pared by 1 base and J by 8 bases, with 14 bases between. CDR3 DNA: TGTGCCAGCAGTTTAGGATACGGGGGGAACGGCTACACCTTC. It specifies CASSLGYGGNGYTF.

This sequence joins TRBV20-1 and TRBJ2-7; TRBD2 matches 14 bases. Germline assignment: CDR1 DFQATT and CDR2 SNEGSKA (reference sequence). V shed 8 bases and J 6 bases; nucleotides not matched to a gene: 6. This CDR3 contains 13 residues. CDR3 region: CSMTSGGATEQYF. CDR3 nucleotides: TGCAGTATGACTAGCGGGGGGGCCACCGAGCAGTACTTC.

In its sample, this clonotype was seen many times. The rearrangement links TRBV20-1 to TRBJ2-3; 9 bases are a match to TRBD2. Trimming removed 6 bases from V and 1 base from J; junction bases left unmatched: 14. There are 17 residues in the CDR3. Looked up from germline, CDR1 is DFQATT and CDR2 is SNEGSKA (reference sequence). CDR3 residues: CSAILVVGGGGTDTQYF. The CDR3 DNA is TGCAGTGCCATCCTTGTCGTAGGCGGGGGGGGCACAGATACGCAGTATTTT.

The gene calls are TRBV20-1 and TRBJ1-2; 10 nucleotides align to TRBD1. This CDR3 comprises 13 residues. With 3 bases clipped from V and 5 bases from J, the junction kept 3 bases outside the gene matches. CDR1 and CDR2 from the germline V gene are DFQATT and SNEGSKA (reference sequence). Written as DNA, the CDR3 is TGCAGTGCTAGCGAGGGACAGGGGTATGGCTACACCTTC. It encodes CSASEGQGYGYTF.

With regard to this clonotype: A single base separates this from a much larger clone, so it may be a read error. This chain connects TRBV5-1 to TRBJ1-2; no definite D call. This CDR3 has 13 amino acids. CDR1 and CDR2 (germline): SGHRS, YFSETQ. As DNA, the CDR3 is TGTGCCAGCAGGCCCGATGGTAACTATGGCTACGCCTTC. Residues: CASRPDGNYGYAF.

Many counts were recorded for this clonotype. The chain couples TRBV7-9 to TRBJ1-1; no clear D. Germline values: CDR1 SEHNR, CDR2 FQNEAQ (reference sequence). Between the trimmed V and J ends, which lost 6 bases and 0 bases, there was a span of 11 bases. CDR3 length: 14 amino acids. In DNA form, the CDR3 reads TGTGCCAGCAGTTTTAAGGGCATGAACACTGAAGCTTTCTTT. Translation gives CASSFKGMNTEAFF.

The chain uses TRBV4-3 and TRBJ1-3; D is undetermined. The CDR3 loop spans 18 amino acids. The germline gives CDR1 LGHNA, CDR2 YSLEER. V was pared by 0 bases and J by 1 base, with 16 bases between. The CDR3 DNA sequence: TGCGCCAGCAGCCAAGATAGAGCAGCGCGGCTATCTGGAAACACCATATATTTT. It encodes CASSQDRAARLSGNTIYF.

This clonotype was counted a few times. The chain combines TRBV30 with TRBJ2-3; possibly TRBD1 for D (6 bases). In germline, CDR1 is GTSNPN, CDR2 SVGIG (reference sequence). V lost 3 bases to trimming and J lost 4 bases, with 11 bases between them. The CDR3 loop spans 13 amino acids. This CDR3 is CAWSSGVADTQYF. The CDR3 coding sequence is TGTGCCTGGAGCTCAGGGGTTGCAGATACGCAGTATTTT.

This clonotype was seen at least ten times. The chain combines TRBV29-1 with TRBJ1-2; D is perhaps TRBD1 (6 bases). CDR3 length: 11 residues. V lost 8 bases to trimming and J lost 8 bases, with 15 bases between them. Germline CDR1 is SQVTM and CDR2 is ANQGSEA. In DNA, the CDR3 is TGCAGCTCCCCGACAGGCAAAGGCTACACCTTC. Translated, it gives CSSPTGKGYTF.

This clonotype was detected only a few times. CDR3 region: CASSEDRSYNEQFF. The CDR3 nucleotides are TGTGCCAGCAGTGAGGACAGGAGCTACAATGAGCAGTTCTTC. This chain uses TRBV6-2 or TRBV6-3 with TRBJ2-1; 7 nucleotides align to TRBD1. Per germline, CDR1 MNHEY and CDR2 SVGEGT. The CDR3 length is 14 residues. The ends lost 5 bases at V and 3 bases at J; junction bases unmatched: 4.

The gene calls are TRBV2 and TRBJ1-5, with D perhaps TRBD1 (5 bases). Trimming took off 3 bases at V and 3 bases at J, with 12 bases between the two ends. This CDR3 is 15 amino acids long. The germline V gene has CDR1 SNHLY and CDR2 FYNNEI. The CDR3 protein is CASSEAREDNQPQHF. The CDR3 nucleotides are TGTGCCAGCAGTGAGGCCAGGGAGGACAATCAGCCCCAGCATTTT. Looking up the rest from reference TRBV2 and TRBJ1-5 gives the full variable domain: EPEVTQTPSHQVTQMGQEVILRCVPISNHLYFYWYRQILGQKVEFLVSFYNNEISEKSEIFDDQFSVERPDGSNFTLKIRSTKLEDSAMYFCASSEAREDNQPQHFGDGTRLSIL.

The V and J genes are TRBV6-2 or TRBV6-3 and TRBJ2-5; D is uncertain. The length of the CDR3 is 12 residues. Germline values: CDR1 MNHEY, CDR2 SVGEGT. Trimming took 3 bases from V and 5 from J, leaving 7 bases between them. CDR3 sequence: CASSYGMETQYF. DNA of the CDR3: TGTGCCAGCAGTTATGGGATGGAGACCCAGTACTTC.

This clonotype has more than one count but fewer than ten. A much larger clone lies one base from this, so it may be a read error. V gene TRBV7-9 combines with J gene TRBJ2-7, with D maybe TRBD1 (6 bases). The germline gives CDR1 SEHNR, CDR2 FQNEAQ (reference sequence). This CDR3 is built from 14 residues. CDR3 nucleotide sequence: TGTGCCGGCAGCACACTCCGGGACAAGGGGGAGCAGTACTTC. It translates to CAGSTLRDKGEQYF.

This sequence joins TRBV15 and TRBJ1-3; D is undetermined. This CDR3 comprises 14 residues. V was shortened by 1 base and J by 1 base, with 5 bases between the two germline ends. CDR1 LNHNV and CDR2 YYDKDF come from the germline V gene (reference sequence). The CDR3 DNA reads TGTGCCACCAGCAGAGGCGGGTCTGGAAACACCATATATTTT. Translating it yields CATSRGGSGNTIYF.

The chain uses TRBV19 and TRBJ2-3; D not certain. CDR1 is LNHDA, CDR2 SQIVND, per germline (reference sequence). V shed 0 bases and J shed 2 bases, with 0 bases lying between them. The CDR3 sequence is 12 residues long. For the CDR3, the DNA is TGTGCCAGTAGTATAGACACAGATACGCAGTATTTT. This codes for CASSIDTDTQYF. Combining the CDR3 with reference TRBV19 and TRBJ2-3 gives the whole variable domain DGGITQSPKYLFRKEGQNVTLSCEQNLNHDAMYWYRQDPGQGLRLIYYSQIVNDFQKGDIAEGYSVSREKKESFPLTVTSAQKNPTAFYLCASSIDTDTQYFGPGTRLTVL.